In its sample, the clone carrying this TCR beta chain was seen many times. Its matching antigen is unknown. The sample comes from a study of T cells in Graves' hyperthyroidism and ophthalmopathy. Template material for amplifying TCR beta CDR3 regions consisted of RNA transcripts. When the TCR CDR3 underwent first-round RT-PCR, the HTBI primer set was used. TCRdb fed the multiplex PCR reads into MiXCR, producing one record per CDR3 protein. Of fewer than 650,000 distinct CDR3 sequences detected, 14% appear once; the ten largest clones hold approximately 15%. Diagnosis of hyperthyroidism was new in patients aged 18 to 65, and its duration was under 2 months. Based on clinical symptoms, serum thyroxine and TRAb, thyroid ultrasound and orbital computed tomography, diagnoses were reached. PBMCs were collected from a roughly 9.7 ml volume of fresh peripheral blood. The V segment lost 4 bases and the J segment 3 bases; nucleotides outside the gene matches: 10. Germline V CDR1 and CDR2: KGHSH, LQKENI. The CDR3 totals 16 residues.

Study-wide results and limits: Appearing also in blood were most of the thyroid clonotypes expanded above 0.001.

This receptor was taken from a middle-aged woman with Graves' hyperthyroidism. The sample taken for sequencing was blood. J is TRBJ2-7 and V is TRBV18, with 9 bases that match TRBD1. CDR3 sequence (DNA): TGTGCCAGCTCACAACAGTCCGGGACAGGGAGCTACGAGCAGTACTTC. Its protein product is CASSQQSGTGSYEQYF.